A single sample gave rise to the 18 T cell receptor beta chains below, sequenced in a study of blood T cell repertoires in COVID-19. Clones were sequenced by immunoSEQ multiplex PCR, and TCRdb holds only the in-frame ones, with some missing. The table has 130,000 or so clones, roughly 90% seen once. The sequenced sample was peripheral blood. These TCRs come from a man aged 65 to 79 with active COVID-19.

The rearrangement joins TRBV5-1 to TRBJ2-1, with D perhaps matching TRBD1 (6 bases). Germline loops: CDR1 SGHRS, CDR2 YFSETQ. The CDR3 extends over 15 amino acids. Trimming removed 4 bases at V and 0 bases at J, with 11 bases between. CDR3 in amino acids: CASSPQGHSYNEQFF. The DNA for the CDR3 is TGCGCCAGCAGCCCCCAGGGACACTCCTACAATGAGCAGTTCTTC. The variable domain in full, completed from reference TRBV5-1 and TRBJ2-1, reads KAGVTQTPRYLIKTRGQQVTLSCSPISGHRSVSWYQQTPGQGLQFLFEYFSETQRNKGNFPGRFSGRQFSNSRSEMNVSTLELGDSALYLCASSPQGHSYNEQFFGPGTRLTVL.

The chain links TRBV7-6 to TRBJ2-1, with a weak D call TRBD1 (5 bases). Germline-derived CDR1 and CDR2 are SGHVS and FNYEAQ. The CDR3 sequence is 15 residues long. V was pared by 3 bases and J by 4 bases, with 13 bases between. This CDR3 reads CASSLFQGRYNEQFF. The DNA for the CDR3 is TGTGCCAGCAGCTTGTTTCAGGGCCGGTACAATGAGCAGTTCTTC.

The gene calls are TRBV9 and TRBJ2-1; D call uncertain. CDR3 size: 14 residues. The germline gives CDR1 SGDLS, CDR2 YYNGEE. V was cut by 3 bases and J by 5 bases, with 12 bases left in between. The CDR3 loop is CASSGTLLNNEQFF. CDR3 DNA: TGTGCCAGCAGCGGCACTCTGCTGAACAATGAGCAGTTCTTC.

The chain has TRBV5-1 and TRBJ2-1; 7 bases are a match to TRBD1. This CDR3 comprises 15 residues. The V segment lost 3 bases and the J segment 2 bases; nucleotides outside the gene matches: 5. The germline CDR1 and CDR2 sequences are SGHRS and YFSETQ. CDR3 nucleotides: TGCGCCAGCAGCTCCGGACAGGTACCCTACAATGAGCAGTTCTTC. Translation gives CASSSGQVPYNEQFF.

V gene TRBV5-1 combines with J gene TRBJ2-1; TRBD1 aligns across 9 bases. Per germline, CDR1 SGHRS and CDR2 YFSETQ. V shed 0 bases, J shed 6 bases, and the junction held 7 bases outside the gene matches. CDR3 length: 16 residues. CDR3 sequence (DNA): TGCGCCAGCAGCTTGGAGCGGACAGGGGCACTCAATGAGCAGTTCTTC. This encodes CASSLERTGALNEQFF.

This clone was found a few times. V gene TRBV6-6 combines with J gene TRBJ2-7; tentative D call: TRBD2 (5 bases). The CDR3 totals 14 residues. The V end was cut by 3 bases, the J end by 2 bases, with 11 bases between. Per germline, CDR1 MNHNY and CDR2 SVGAGI (reference sequence). The CDR3 coding sequence is TGTGCCAGCAGTTATAGGGAGCGGACCTACGAGCAGTACTTC. The encoded protein is CASSYRERTYEQYF.

This chain links TRBV27 with TRBJ2-7, with 10 bases fitting TRBD1. The germline gives CDR1 MNHEY, CDR2 SMNVEV (reference sequence). Trimming at V came to 6 bases and at J to 4 bases, leaving 6 bases not matched to a gene. This CDR3 spans 14 amino acids. CDR3 nucleotides: TGTGCCAGCAGGAGGGACAGGGGATTTTACGAGCAGTACTTC. Translated: CASRRDRGFYEQYF.

V usage is TRBV5-1 and J usage is TRBJ2-1; D possibly corresponds to TRBD2 (6 bases). Between the trimmed V and J ends, which lost 2 bases and 6 bases, there was a span of 12 bases. Per the germline V gene, CDR1 is SGHRS and CDR2 is YFSETQ. CDR3 length: 14 residues. The CDR3 DNA reads TGCGCCAGCAGCTTCGGGACTCCCGCCAATGAGCAGTTCTTC. Translation: CASSFGTPANEQFF.

The chain is built from TRBV27 and TRBJ2-1, with D possibly matching TRBD2 (6 bases). The germline V and J ends were trimmed by 4 bases and 8 bases, with 18 bases remaining between them. The germline V gene encodes CDR1 MNHEY and CDR2 SMNVEV (reference sequence). CDR3 size: 15 residues. CDR3 amino acids: CASSSLAVPGDEQFF. In DNA, the CDR3 is TGTGCCAGCAGTTCTTTAGCGGTCCCGGGGGATGAGCAGTTCTTC.

J is TRBJ2-7 and V is TRBV6-6; D may be TRBD2 (5 bases). The CDR3 length is 15 residues. CDR1 and CDR2 from the germline V gene are MNHNY and SVGAGI (reference sequence). With 1 base removed from V and 0 bases from J, the gap between germline ends came to 10 bases. CDR3 bases: TGTGCCAGCAGTTACTTTCCTAGCCACTCCTACGAGCAGTACTTC. Translated, it gives CASSYFPSHSYEQYF.

J is TRBJ2-7 and V is TRBV27, with D hard to call. CDR3 size: 14 residues. Per the germline V gene, CDR1 is MNHEY and CDR2 is SMNVEV (reference sequence). V was shortened by 6 bases and J by 1 base, with 13 bases between the two germline ends. The CDR3 DNA sequence: TGTGCCAGCAGCAGGAATGGTTGGTCCTACGAGCAGTACTTC. Translated, it gives CASSRNGWSYEQYF.

In its sample, this clone was seen once. The J gene is TRBJ1-3, the V gene TRBV28; D perhaps matches TRBD1 (5 bases). This CDR3 has 19 amino acids. Germline CDR1 is MDHEN and CDR2 is SYDVKM. Between the trimmed V and J ends, which lost 1 base and 1 base, there was a span of 20 bases. The CDR3 region is CASSLLLRLEGRSGNTIYF. For the CDR3, the DNA is TGTGCCAGCAGTTTATTATTAAGGTTGGAGGGGAGATCTGGAAACACCATATATTTT.

This rearrangement joins TRBV5-4 to TRBJ2-1; D is unresolved. The CDR3 is 12 residues long. The germline V gene has CDR1 SGHNT and CDR2 YYREEE (reference sequence). V was trimmed by 0 bases and J by 8 bases, leaving 6 bases between them. For the CDR3, the DNA is TGTGCCAGCAGCTTGGATTTCGATGAGCAGTTCTTC. Amino acids: CASSLDFDEQFF.

V and J are TRBV12-3 or TRBV12-4 and TRBJ1-5; 7 bases fit TRBD1. Germline trimming cut 10 bases from V and 7 bases from J; bases unmatched to any gene: 10. This CDR3 is built from 13 residues. The CDR3 DNA reads TGTGCCACCAACAGGGGCGAGGGGCAGCCCCAGCATTTT. Translation: CATNRGEGQPQHF.

This chain connects TRBV6-1 to TRBJ1-1; TRBD1 aligns across 8 bases. Germline V gene lookup returns CDR1 MNHNS and CDR2 SASEGT. The CDR3 extends over 15 amino acids. J lost 1 base, V lost 3 bases, and 4 bases had no gene match. The CDR3 region is CASSDGDRRNTEAFF. CDR3 DNA: TGTGCCAGCAGTGATGGGGACAGGAGGAACACTGAAGCTTTCTTT.

The sample holds many counts of this clone. The chain combines TRBV28 with TRBJ1-3; D is unclear. Germline V gene data show CDR1 as MDHEN and CDR2 as SYDVKM. CDR3 length: 14 amino acids. The ends were cut back, 5 bases at V and 0 bases at J, with 8 bases in the middle. The CDR3 DNA reads as TGTGCCAGCAGTAAACCCAGCTCTGGAAACACCATATATTTT. Its translation is CASSKPSSGNTIYF.

The chain recombines TRBV30 with TRBJ2-3; weak D call: TRBD2 (6 bases). The CDR3 runs to 16 residues. Per germline, CDR1 GTSNPN and CDR2 SVGIG (reference sequence). Trimming removed 0 bases at V and 0 bases at J, with 13 bases between. CDR3 nucleotides: TGTGCCTGGAGTGTACGGCTAGCGATTAGCACAGATACGCAGTATTTT. This translates into CAWSVRLAISTDTQYF.

The chain employs TRBV3-1 (or the pseudogene TRBV3-2) and TRBJ1-5; possibly TRBD1 for D (6 bases). Germline V lookup: CDR1 LGHDT, CDR2 YNNKEL (reference sequence). Trimming stripped 4 bases from V and 4 bases from J, with 17 bases between. CDR3 length: 16 residues. CDR3 DNA sequence: TGTGCCAGCAGCCCTTCCGACAGGTTGGTTAATCAGCCCCAGCATTTT. Its translation: CASSPSDRLVNQPQHF.